This T cell receptor beta chain was sequenced during a study of graft-versus-host responses after intestinal transplantation. On the study more broadly: Multivisceral, liver-intestinal, or isolated intestinal transplants were given to recipients. Induction using anti-thymocyte globulin, followed by tacrolimus and steroids for 3 to 4 years, was given to all recipients. Points from the study as a whole: The authors found GvH clones in recipient marrow, some appearing first in ileum or blood. Individuals carrying graft-donor T cell macrochimerism showed high graft-versus-host to host-versus-graft clonal ratios in allografts.

Method: immunoSEQ multiplex PCR; TCRdb's copy keeps in-frame clones and lacks some. The top ten clones hold under 1.5% of a sample with about 70,000 clones, roughly 87% of them seen once. Germline V gives CDR1 SGDLS, CDR2 YYNGEE. V was clipped by 3 bases and J by 2 bases, with 10 bases between them. The CDR3 covers 14 residues. As regards this clone: Its antigen is currently unknown.

The receptor's source is a human donor who received an intestinal transplant. The V gene is TRBV9, the J gene TRBJ2-3, with D tentatively TRBD1 (6 bases). The material was unstimulated CD8+ T cells sorted from spleen or lymph node cells, obtained before intestinal transplant. The chain's CDR3 is CASSARDTTDTQYF. DNA for the CDR3: TGTGCCAGCAGCGCCCGGGACACCACAGATACGCAGTATTTT. Full variable domain (outside the CDR3, taken from reference TRBV9 and TRBJ2-3): DSGVTQTPKHLITATGQRVTLRCSPRSGDLSVYWYQQSLDQGLQFLIQYYNGEERAKGNILERFSAQQFPDLHSELNLSSLELGDSALYFCASSARDTTDTQYFGPGTRLTVL.